This record concerns one T cell receptor (beta chain) sequence. Trimming stripped 4 bases from V and 4 bases from J, with 8 bases between. The CDR3 has 13 amino acids. Germline V gene sequence: CDR1 SGHTS, CDR2 YDEGEE. Repertoires were generated with immunoSEQ multiplex PCR, while TCRdb's copy carries only in-frame clones and drops some. The data contain tens of thousands of clones, 70% to 85% of them singletons. This sample stems from a study of early stage breast cancer tumors. Sequenced material: blood. The gene calls are TRBV5-8 and TRBJ1-4; D remains unclear. The TCR originated in a person aged 55 to 69 with breast cancer. DNA for the CDR3: TGTGCCAGCAGCCGCTTAGTTAATGAAAAACTGTTTTTT. Translated, it gives CASSRLVNEKLFF.